This record covers a single T cell receptor (beta chain). Assay used: immunoSEQ multiplex PCR; TCRdb lists only in-frame clones, some missing. Altogether around 81,000 clones are present, roughly four fifths being singletons, with the ten largest covering around 3.2%. This entry comes from a study of neoadjuvant anti-PD-1 for oral cavity cancer. The wider study: Patients without progression got a fourth dose around day 43.

Blood cells were analyzed directly, without culture or expansion. CDR3 length equals 16 residues. Germline loops: CDR1 SGDLS, CDR2 YYNGEE. V gave up 4 bases and J gave up 4 bases; unmatched junction bases: 11. Sequencing used PBMCs, obtained before nivolumab (anti-PD-1) treatment. The clonotype originates from a person aged 35-79 years with oral cavity squamous cell carcinoma. The chain is built from TRBV9 and TRBJ2-3; 8 positions match TRBD2. The CDR3 here is CASSTPGLGGPDTQYF. CDR3 coding DNA: TGTGCCAGCAGCACCCCGGGACTAGGTGGGCCAGATACGCAGTATTTT.